This T cell receptor (beta chain) was profiled in a study of T-cell reconstitution after alpha-beta-depleted transplantation in children. V shed 7 bases and J 6 bases; nucleotides not matched to a gene: 18. This CDR3 spans 17 amino acids. The V gene's germline CDR1 is MNHEY and CDR2 SVGAGI. TCRbeta library preparation incorporated unique molecular identifiers. TCRdb reanalysed the PCR reads using MiXCR and keeps one entry per CDR3 protein. The sample gives about 230,000 distinct CDR3 sequences, 9.7% of which show up once; over 4.5% is in the top ten. This clonotype showed up many times. Sequences were derived from PBMCs from the stem cell graft donor, sampled from the stem cell graft. J is TRBJ1-2 and V is TRBV6-5, with 9 positions matching TRBD1. The clonotype originates from a human donor who donated a stem cell graft to a child with SCID. The CDR3 region has the DNA TGTGCCAGCATACCCACAGGGGGCGCGGGTCGGATCGATGGCTACACCTTC. Protein product: CASIPTGGAGRIDGYTF.